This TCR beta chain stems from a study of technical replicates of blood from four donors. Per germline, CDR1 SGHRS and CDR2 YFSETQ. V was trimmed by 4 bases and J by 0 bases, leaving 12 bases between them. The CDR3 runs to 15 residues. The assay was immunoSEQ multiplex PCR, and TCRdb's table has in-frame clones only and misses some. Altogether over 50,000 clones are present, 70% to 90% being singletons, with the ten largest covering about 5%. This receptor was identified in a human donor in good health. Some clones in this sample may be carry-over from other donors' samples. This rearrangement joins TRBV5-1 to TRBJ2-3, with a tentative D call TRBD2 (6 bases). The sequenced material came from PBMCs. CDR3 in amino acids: CASSPKRVSTDTQYF. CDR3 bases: TGCGCCAGCAGCCCTAAGCGGGTTAGCACAGATACGCAGTATTTT.